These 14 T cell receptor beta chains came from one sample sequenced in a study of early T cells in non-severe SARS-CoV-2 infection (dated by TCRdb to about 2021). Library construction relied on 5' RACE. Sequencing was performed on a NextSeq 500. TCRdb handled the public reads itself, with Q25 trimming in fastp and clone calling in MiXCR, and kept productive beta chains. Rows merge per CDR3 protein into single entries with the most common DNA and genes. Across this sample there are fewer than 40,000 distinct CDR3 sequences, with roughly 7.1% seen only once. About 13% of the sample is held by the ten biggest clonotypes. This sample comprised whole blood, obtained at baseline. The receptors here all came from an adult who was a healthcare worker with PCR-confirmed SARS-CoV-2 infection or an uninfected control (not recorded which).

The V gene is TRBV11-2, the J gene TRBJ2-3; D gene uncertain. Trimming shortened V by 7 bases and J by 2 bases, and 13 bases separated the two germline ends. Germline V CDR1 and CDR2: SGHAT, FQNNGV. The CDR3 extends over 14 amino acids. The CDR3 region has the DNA TGTGCCAGCATCACACGGCTCCACACAGATACGCAGTATTTT. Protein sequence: CASITRLHTDTQYF.

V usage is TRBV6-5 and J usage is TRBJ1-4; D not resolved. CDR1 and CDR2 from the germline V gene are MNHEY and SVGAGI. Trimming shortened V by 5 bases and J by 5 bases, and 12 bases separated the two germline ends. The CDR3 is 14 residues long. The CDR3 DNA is TGTGCCAGCAGTGTATCAGGAATAAATGAAAAACTGTTTTTT. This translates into CASSVSGINEKLFF.

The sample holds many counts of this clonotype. The CDR3 bases are TGTGCCAGCAGTACCCGCGGACCCGCCTACAATGAGCAGTTCTTC. Amino acid sequence: CASSTRGPAYNEQFF. The gene calls are TRBV6-6 and TRBJ2-1; D uncertain. Between the trimmed V and J ends, which lost 5 bases and 2 bases, there was a span of 13 bases. This CDR3 contains 15 residues. CDR1 is MNHNY, CDR2 SVGAGI, per germline (reference sequence).

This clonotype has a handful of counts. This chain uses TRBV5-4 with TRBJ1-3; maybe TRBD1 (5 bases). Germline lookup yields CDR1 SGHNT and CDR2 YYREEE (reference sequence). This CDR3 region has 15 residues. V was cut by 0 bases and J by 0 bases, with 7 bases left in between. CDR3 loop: CASSLGGSSGNTIYF. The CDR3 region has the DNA TGTGCCAGCAGCTTGGGGGGGAGCTCTGGAAACACCATATATTTT.

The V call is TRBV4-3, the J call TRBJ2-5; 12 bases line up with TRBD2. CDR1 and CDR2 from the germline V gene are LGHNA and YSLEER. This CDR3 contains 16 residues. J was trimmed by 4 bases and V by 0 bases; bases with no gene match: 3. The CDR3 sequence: CASSQEPSGRGETQYF. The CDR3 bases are TGCGCCAGCAGCCAAGAACCTAGCGGGAGGGGAGAGACCCAGTACTTC.

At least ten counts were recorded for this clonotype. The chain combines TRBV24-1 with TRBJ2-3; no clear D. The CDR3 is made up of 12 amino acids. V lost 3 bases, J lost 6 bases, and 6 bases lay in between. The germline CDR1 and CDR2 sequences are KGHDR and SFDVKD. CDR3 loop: CATSDKRDTQYF. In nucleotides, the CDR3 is TGTGCCACCAGTGATAAGAGGGATACGCAGTATTTT.

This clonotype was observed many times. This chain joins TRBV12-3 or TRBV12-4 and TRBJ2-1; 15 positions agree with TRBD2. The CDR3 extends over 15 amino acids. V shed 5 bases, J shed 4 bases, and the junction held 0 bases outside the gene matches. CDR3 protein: CASSGLAGGYNEQFF. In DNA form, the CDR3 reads TGTGCCAGCAGTGGACTAGCGGGAGGGTACAATGAGCAGTTCTTC.

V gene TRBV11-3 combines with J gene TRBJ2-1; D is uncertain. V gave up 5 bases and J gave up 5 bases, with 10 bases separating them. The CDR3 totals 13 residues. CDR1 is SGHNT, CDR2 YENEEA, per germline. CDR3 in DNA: TGTGCCAGCAGCATGGGAATAAACAATGAGCAGTTCTTC. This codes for CASSMGINNEQFF.

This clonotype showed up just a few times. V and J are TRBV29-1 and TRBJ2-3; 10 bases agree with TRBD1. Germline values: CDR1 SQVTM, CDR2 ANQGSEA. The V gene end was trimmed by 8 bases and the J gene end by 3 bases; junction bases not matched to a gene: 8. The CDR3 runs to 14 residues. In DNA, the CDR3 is TGCAGCCTCAGAGGGGGACAGGGGACAGATACGCAGTATTTT. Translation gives CSLRGGQGTDTQYF.

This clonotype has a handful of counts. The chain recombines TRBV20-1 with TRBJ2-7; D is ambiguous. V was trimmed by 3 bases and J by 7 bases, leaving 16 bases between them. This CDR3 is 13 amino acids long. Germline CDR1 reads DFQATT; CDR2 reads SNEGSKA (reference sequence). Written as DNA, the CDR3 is TGCAGTGCTAGGTTGCCCTACAACGGGGAGCAGTACTTC. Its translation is CSARLPYNGEQYF.

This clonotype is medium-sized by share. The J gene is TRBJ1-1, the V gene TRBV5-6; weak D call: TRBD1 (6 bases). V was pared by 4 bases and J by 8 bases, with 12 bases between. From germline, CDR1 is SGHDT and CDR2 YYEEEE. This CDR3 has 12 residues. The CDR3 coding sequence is TGTGCCAGCAGCGATCAGACAGGAGAAGCTTTCTTT. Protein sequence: CASSDQTGEAFF.

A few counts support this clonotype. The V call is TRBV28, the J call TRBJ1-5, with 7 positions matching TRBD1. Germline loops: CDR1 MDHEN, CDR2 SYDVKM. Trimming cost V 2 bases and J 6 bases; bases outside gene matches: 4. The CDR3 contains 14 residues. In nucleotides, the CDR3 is TGTGCCAGCAGTTTAGGAGGGGGCAGTCAGCCCCAGCATTTT. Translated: CASSLGGGSQPQHF.

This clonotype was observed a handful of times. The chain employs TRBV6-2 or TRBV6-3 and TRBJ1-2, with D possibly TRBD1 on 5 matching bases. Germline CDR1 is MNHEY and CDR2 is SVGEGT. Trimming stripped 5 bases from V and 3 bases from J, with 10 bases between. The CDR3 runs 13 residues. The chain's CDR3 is CASSNPQDYGYTF. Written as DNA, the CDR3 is TGTGCCAGCAGTAACCCACAGGACTATGGCTACACCTTC.

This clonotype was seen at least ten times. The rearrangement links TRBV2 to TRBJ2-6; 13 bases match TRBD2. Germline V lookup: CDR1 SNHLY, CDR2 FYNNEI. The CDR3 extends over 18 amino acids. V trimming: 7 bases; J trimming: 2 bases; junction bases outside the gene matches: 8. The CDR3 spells CASIQGLAGDAGANVLTF. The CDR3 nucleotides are TGTGCCAGCATCCAAGGACTAGCGGGAGACGCTGGGGCCAACGTCCTGACTTTC.